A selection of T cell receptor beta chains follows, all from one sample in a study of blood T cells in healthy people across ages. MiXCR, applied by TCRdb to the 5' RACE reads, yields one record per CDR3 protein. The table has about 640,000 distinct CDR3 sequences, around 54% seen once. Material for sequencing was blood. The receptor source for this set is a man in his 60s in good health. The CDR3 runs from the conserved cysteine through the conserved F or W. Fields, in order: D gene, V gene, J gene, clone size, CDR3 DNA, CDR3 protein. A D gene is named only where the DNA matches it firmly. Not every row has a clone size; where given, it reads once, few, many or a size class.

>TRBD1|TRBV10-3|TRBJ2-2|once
TGTGCCATCACTCCCGGACAGGCCACCGGGGAGCTGTTTTTT
CAITPGQATGELFF
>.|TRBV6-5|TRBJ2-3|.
TGTGCCAGCGCTAGGACAGCCGTCCTTGCAGATACGCAGTATTTT
CASARTAVLADTQYF
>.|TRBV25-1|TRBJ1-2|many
TGTGCCAGCAGTGACGGTATAGGGTTCGGCTATGGCTACACCTTC
CASSDGIGFGYGYTF
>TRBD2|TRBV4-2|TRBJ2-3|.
TGTGCCAGCAGCCAAGAGGCGTCTAGCGGAACAGATACGCAGTATTTT
CASSQEASSGTDTQYF
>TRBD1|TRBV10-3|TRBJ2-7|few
TGTGCCATCAGTGCAAACGGACAGGCGAAATACGAGCAGTACTTC
CAISANGQAKYEQYF
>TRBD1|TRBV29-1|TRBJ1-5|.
TGCAGCGTTGGTGGAGGGGGCTCAGAGAATCAGCCCCAGCATTTT
CSVGGGGSENQPQHF
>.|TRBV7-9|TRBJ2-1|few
TGTGCCAGCAGCCAAGACCGCCCCCAGCAGTTCTTC
CASSQDRPQQFF
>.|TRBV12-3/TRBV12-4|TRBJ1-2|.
TGTGCCAGCACAATTGGGGGGGTCTACTATGGCTACACCTTC
CASTIGGVYYGYTF
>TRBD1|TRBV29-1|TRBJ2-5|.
TGCAGCTCGACTGGGACAGCACAAGAGACCCAGTACTTC
CSSTGTAQETQYF
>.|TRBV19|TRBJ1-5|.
TGTGCCAGTAGTATCGGAAATCAGCCCCAGCATTTT
CASSIGNQPQHF
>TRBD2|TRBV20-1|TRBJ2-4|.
TGCAGTGCTAACCCTGGGGGGGGAGGGCGGAACATTCAGTACTTC
CSANPGGGGRNIQYF
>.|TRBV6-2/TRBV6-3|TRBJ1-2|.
TGTGCCAGCAGTTGGGCAAATTATGGCTACACCTTC
CASSWANYGYTF
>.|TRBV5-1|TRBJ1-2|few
TGCGCCAGCAGCTCCACTACTGGAGCTAACTATGGCTACACCTTC
CASSSTTGANYGYTF
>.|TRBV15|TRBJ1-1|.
TGTGCCACCAGCAGTCGGGGGCGCGGAACTGAAGCTTTCTTT
CATSSRGRGTEAFF
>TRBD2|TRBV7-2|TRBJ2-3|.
TGTGCCAGCAGCTCCTCACTAGCGGGGGGGACAGATACGCAGTATTTT
CASSSSLAGGTDTQYF
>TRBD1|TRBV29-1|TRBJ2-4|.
TGCAGCGCCGAGAGGGCAGGGGGCCTAGAGCAGTACTTC
CSAERAGGLEQYF
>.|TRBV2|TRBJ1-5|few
TGTGCCAGCTCAGGGGTAAATCAGCCCCAGCATTTT
CASSGVNQPQHF
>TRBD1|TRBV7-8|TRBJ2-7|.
TGTGCCAGCAGCGCCGGGACAGGGAAGGGGAATGAGCAGTACTTC
CASSAGTGKGNEQYF
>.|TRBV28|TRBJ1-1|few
TGTGCCAGCCTAACAGGGACTCGGGGGAACACTGAAGCTTTCTTT
CASLTGTRGNTEAFF
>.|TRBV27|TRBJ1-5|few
TGTGCCAGCAGTGTAGGCCAGTATCAGCCCCAGCATTTT
CASSVGQYQPQHF
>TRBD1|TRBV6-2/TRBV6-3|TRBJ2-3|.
TGTGCCAGCAGTTTCCCCGGGACAGGCACAGATACGCAGTATTTT
CASSFPGTGTDTQYF
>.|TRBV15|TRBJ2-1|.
TGTGCCACCAGCAGAGATCATCGGCGGGGGCACAATGAGCAGTTCTTC
CATSRDHRRGHNEQFF
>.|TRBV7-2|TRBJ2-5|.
TGTGCCAGCAGCTTAGCGGGGGAACCCCAAGAGACCCAGTACTTC
CASSLAGEPQETQYF
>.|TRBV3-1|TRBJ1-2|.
TGTGCCAGCAGCCAAGATTCGGGGGGGTATGAGAACTATGGCTACACCTTC
CASSQDSGGYENYGYTF
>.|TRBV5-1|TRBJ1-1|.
TGCGCCAGCACCCTGGTGGGGGGCGTGAACACTGAAGCTTTCTTT
CASTLVGGVNTEAFF
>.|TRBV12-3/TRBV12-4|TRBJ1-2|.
TGTGCCAGCAGTTTCGGGACGGTGAACTATGGCTACACCTTC
CASSFGTVNYGYTF
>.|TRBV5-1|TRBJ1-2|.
TGCGCCAGCAGCTTGGGGGACCTCGCCTATGGCTACACCTTC
CASSLGDLAYGYTF
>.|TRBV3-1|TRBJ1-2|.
TGTGCCAGCAGCCAAGAGGGTGGTACAGGGCGGCACACCTTC
CASSQEGGTGRHTF
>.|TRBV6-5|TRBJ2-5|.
TGTACCAGCACCGACCTGGCGAAATGGTACCAAGAGACCCAGTACTTC
CTSTDLAKWYQETQYF
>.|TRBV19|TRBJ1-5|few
TGTGCCAGTAGTATAGTTTGGGATCTAGGCAATCAGCCCCAGCATTTT
CASSIVWDLGNQPQHF
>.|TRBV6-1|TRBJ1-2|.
TGTGCCAGCACAACCTCGACAGACTCCCCGTATGGCTACATCTTC
CASTTSTDSPYGYIF
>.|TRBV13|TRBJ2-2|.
TGTGCCAGCAGCATCGGACGGACGAACACCGGGGAGCTGTTTTTT
CASSIGRTNTGELFF
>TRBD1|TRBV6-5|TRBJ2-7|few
TGTGCCAGCAAGCCGGGACAGGGGGCCTACGAGCAGTACTTC
CASKPGQGAYEQYF
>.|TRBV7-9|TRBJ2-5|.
TGTGCCAGCAGCTTCAGCCGCAGGGACCAAGAGACCCAGTACTTC
CASSFSRRDQETQYF
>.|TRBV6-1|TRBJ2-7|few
TGTGCCAGCAGCGGAACCGACAGGCACCCCTACGAGCAGTACTTC
CASSGTDRHPYEQYF
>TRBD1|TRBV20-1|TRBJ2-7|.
TGCAGTGCCCCCGGGACAGGGGGCCTTAACGAGCAGTACTTC
CSAPGTGGLNEQYF
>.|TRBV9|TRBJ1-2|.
TGTGCCAGCAGCACTCGGGCCCTTCAGGGCTATGGCTACACCTTC
CASSTRALQGYGYTF
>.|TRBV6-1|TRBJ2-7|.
TGTGCCAGCAGTGAAGAGGGTCGCGAGCAGTACTTC
CASSEEGREQYF
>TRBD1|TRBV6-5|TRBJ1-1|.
TGTGCCAGCACTCAGGGGGGGTCAGGGAACACTGAAGCTTTCTTT
CASTQGGSGNTEAFF
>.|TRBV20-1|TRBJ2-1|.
TGCAGTGCCCTGGACATCTTTTGGTCCAATGAGCAGTTCTTC
CSALDIFWSNEQFF
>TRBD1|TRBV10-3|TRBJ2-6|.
TGTGCCATCAGTGACCGGGACAGCCGCTCTGGGGCCAACGTCCTGACTTTC
CAISDRDSRSGANVLTF
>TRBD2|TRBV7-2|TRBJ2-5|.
TGTGCCAGCAGCTGGGGCGGGAGTTTACCACAAGAGACCCAGTACTTC
CASSWGGSLPQETQYF
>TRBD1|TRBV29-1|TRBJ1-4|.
TGCAGCCACTCAGGGGGCGTCGGTGAAAAACTGTTTTTT
CSHSGGVGEKLFF
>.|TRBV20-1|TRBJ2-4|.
TGCAGTGCTAGGTCAACGGCGACAGGCATTCAGTACTTC
CSARSTATGIQYF